This T cell receptor (beta chain) derives from a study of CD8 T cells in ankylosing spondylitis. Findings and limits, study-wide: Disease-linked clones reportedly concentrated significantly in matched ankylosing spondylitis synovial fluid. Made up of about eight highly homologous variants, a TCR beta motif appeared characteristic of ankylosing spondylitis blood.

Making use of molecular barcodes, quantitative 5'-RACE generated TCR beta libraries. TCRdb recomputed calls from the 5' RACE reads with MiXCR, one row per CDR3 protein. The sample has about 320,000 distinct CDR3 sequences; about 9.9% are singletons. This clonotype was seen a handful of times. Antigen unknown. Germline V gene lookup returns CDR1 SGHRS and CDR2 YFSETQ. The CDR3 is made up of 15 amino acids. V gave up 5 bases and J gave up 0 bases, with 12 bases separating them. The sequenced sample consisted of blood, either unsorted or a sorted T cell fraction (not recorded which). The source is a female donor with ankylosing spondylitis or in good health (not recorded which). The chain recombines TRBV5-1 with TRBJ2-4; D is undetermined. The CDR3 DNA sequence: TGCGCCAGCAGTGACGGAACCCTAGCCAAAAACATTCAGTACTTC. Its translation is CASSDGTLAKNIQYF. The entire variable domain, with the rest obtained from reference TRBV5-1 and TRBJ2-4, is as follows: KAGVTQTPRYLIKTRGQQVTLSCSPISGHRSVSWYQQTPGQGLQFLFEYFSETQRNKGNFPGRFSGRQFSNSRSEMNVSTLELGDSALYLCASSDGTLAKNIQYFGAGTRLSVL.